The clone carrying this TCR beta chain was recorded a few times. These data are taken from a study of blood T cells in healthy people across ages. Using a J-beta primer mix together with a sample-barcoded 5' primer, a second PCR was run for roughly 7 to 12 cycles. TCRdb re-called the 5' RACE reads through MiXCR, storing one row per CDR3 protein. The table has about 1.7 million distinct CDR3 sequences, approximately 28% seen once. Germline V gene sequence: CDR1 SGHRS, CDR2 YFSETQ. This CDR3 contains 14 residues. The V gene end was trimmed by 4 bases and the J gene end by 3 bases; junction bases not matched to a gene: 4.

The sequence derives from a woman in her thirties in good health. The sample consisted of blood. The chain joins TRBV5-1 to TRBJ2-3; TRBD1 agrees at 8 bases. CDR3 region: CASSPDRVTDTQYF. CDR3 nucleotides: TGCGCCAGCAGCCCGGACAGGGTTACAGATACGCAGTATTTT.